What follows are 10 T cell receptor beta chains derived from one specimen sequenced in a study of T-cell memory formation after mild COVID-19 listed by TCRdb under 2021. The library was made by 5' RACE. Sequencing was carried out with an Illumina NovaSeq 6000. TCRdb handled the public reads itself, with Q25 trimming in fastp and clone calling in MiXCR, and kept productive beta chains. Entries that share a CDR3 protein sequence are merged under the most common genes and DNA. The sample table holds 400,000 to 550,000 distinct CDR3 sequences, of which around a quarter were seen once. The top ten clones comprise around 12% of the sample. The sample taken for sequencing was PBMCs or a T cell subset sorted from them (not recorded which). These receptors all stem from an adult woman who had mild COVID-19 (a few samples of this study predate the infection). The sample titles of this study are shuffled in the database, so cell type and time point are left out; the donor was told from shared clones.

This clonotype has just a few counts. The V gene is TRBV30, the J gene TRBJ2-5; TRBD2 matches at 10 bases. The CDR3 spans 13 residues. CDR1 and CDR2 from the germline V gene are GTSNPN and SVGIG (reference sequence). J lost 5 bases, V lost 2 bases, and 2 bases had no gene match. The DNA of the CDR3 is TGTGCCTGGAGTAGCGGGGGGGCGGAGACCCAGTACTTC. Translation gives CAWSSGGAETQYF. The whole variable domain, remainder taken from reference TRBV30 and TRBJ2-5, is SQTIHQWPATLVQPVGSPLSLECTVEGTSNPNLYWYRQAAGRGLQLLFYSVGIGQISSEVPQNLSASRPQDRQFILSSKKLLLSDSGFYLCAWSSGGAETQYFGPGTRLLVL.

The chain has TRBV4-2 and TRBJ1-2; TRBD1 matches 11 bases. The V and J ends lost 3 bases and 4 bases, in that order; junction bases with no gene match: 16. In germline, CDR1 is LGHNA, CDR2 YNFKEQ. This CDR3 has 19 amino acids. In DNA, the CDR3 is TGTGCCAGCAGCCAGACGAGGACAGGGGGCAACACAACGGTCTATGGCTACACCTTC. Amino acid sequence: CASSQTRTGGNTTVYGYTF.

The V gene is TRBV3-1, the J gene TRBJ1-1, with D perhaps TRBD1 (6 bases). The V gene's germline CDR1 is LGHDT and CDR2 YNNKEL (reference sequence). Trimming removed 4 bases from V and 5 bases from J, with 17 bases in between. CDR3 length: 15 residues. In DNA, the CDR3 is TGTGCCAGCAGCCCGGAGGGGGGAGTTGGAACTGAAGCTTTCTTT. This sequence encodes CASSPEGGVGTEAFF.

This clonotype was observed a few times. The chain links TRBV7-2 to TRBJ2-5; no clear D. Germline CDR1 reads SGHTA; CDR2 reads FQGNSA. V was shortened by 1 base and J by 5 bases, with 8 bases between the two germline ends. The CDR3 has 13 amino acids. The CDR3, as DNA: TGTGCCAGCAGCTTAGTGGGCTTCGAGACCCAGTACTTC. Protein sequence: CASSLVGFETQYF.

The chain combines TRBV7-3 with TRBJ2-3; D assignment may be TRBD1 or TRBD2 (5 bases each). This CDR3 comprises 20 residues. The germline V gene has CDR1 SGHTA and CDR2 FQGTGA. V shed 4 bases and J shed 5 bases, with 31 bases lying between them. The chain's CDR3 is CASSSHPDLIAKRGGDTQYF. CDR3 DNA sequence: TGTGCCAGCAGCTCCCACCCCGATCTAATAGCGAAAAGGGGCGGAGATACGCAGTATTTT.

The chain carries TRBV6-5 and TRBJ2-1, with 8 bases identical to TRBD2. CDR1 is MNHEY and CDR2 is SVGAGI in the germline V gene. Trimming removed 6 bases from V and 5 bases from J; junction bases left unmatched: 9. The CDR3 is 15 amino acids. The CDR3 protein is CASRSSGQRNNEQFF. The DNA for the CDR3 is TGTGCCAGCAGGTCTAGCGGGCAACGAAACAATGAGCAGTTCTTC.

This clonotype was counted at least ten times. The CDR3 nucleotides read TGTGCCAGCAGTTGGGGCAGGGGGCAAGAGACCCAGTACTTC. It encodes CASSWGRGQETQYF. The chain carries TRBV6-5 and TRBJ2-5; 7 bases map to TRBD1. The CDR3 totals 14 residues. The V gene end was trimmed by 4 bases and the J gene end by 2 bases; junction bases not matched to a gene: 4. The germline V gene has CDR1 MNHEY and CDR2 SVGAGI.

This clonotype showed up just a few times. The chain combines TRBV5-1 with TRBJ2-3, with D unclear. Trimming removed 0 bases at V and 3 bases at J, with 11 bases between. This CDR3 contains 15 residues. The germline CDR1 and CDR2 sequences are SGHRS and YFSETQ. CDR3 in DNA: TGCGCCAGCAGCTTGGAGGGCTACCCAACAGATACGCAGTATTTT. Translating it yields CASSLEGYPTDTQYF.

This clonotype was detected only a few times. CDR3: CASSLEYSTGELFF. The CDR3 nucleotides read TGTGCCAGCAGCTTAGAATACAGCACCGGGGAGCTGTTTTTT. The chain recombines TRBV7-3 with TRBJ2-2; D remains ambiguous. Trimming took 2 bases from V and 4 from J, leaving 8 bases between them. Germline-derived CDR1 and CDR2 are SGHTA and FQGTGA. The CDR3 spans 14 residues. The full variable domain, completed using reference TRBV7-3 and TRBJ2-2, is GAGVSQTPSNKVTEKGKYVELRCDPISGHTALYWYRQSLGQGPEFLIYFQGTGAADDSGLPNDRFFAVRPEGSVSTLKIQRTERGDSAVYLCASSLEYSTGELFFGEGSRLTVL.

The CDR3 bases are TGCGCCAGCAGCGGACAGACAGGGCGGAACACTGAAGCTTTCTTT. Translation: CASSGQTGRNTEAFF. The rearrangement uses TRBV5-1 and TRBJ1-1; 7 positions match TRBD1. V gave up 4 bases and J gave up 1 base; unmatched junction bases: 7. This CDR3 region has 15 residues. The germline V gene encodes CDR1 SGHRS and CDR2 YFSETQ.